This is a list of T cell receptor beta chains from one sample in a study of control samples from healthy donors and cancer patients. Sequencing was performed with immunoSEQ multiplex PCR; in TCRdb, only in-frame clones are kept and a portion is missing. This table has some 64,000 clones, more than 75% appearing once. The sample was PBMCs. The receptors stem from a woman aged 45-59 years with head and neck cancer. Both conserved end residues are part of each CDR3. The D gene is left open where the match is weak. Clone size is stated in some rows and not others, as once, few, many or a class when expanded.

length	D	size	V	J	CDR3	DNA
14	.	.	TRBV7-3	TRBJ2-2	CASSLTGNTGELFF	TGTGCCAGCAGCTTAACGGGGAACACCGGGGAGCTGTTTTTT
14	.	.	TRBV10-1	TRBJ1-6	CASSEGSYNSPLHF	TGCGCCAGCAGCGAGGGGAGCTATAATTCACCCCTCCACTTT
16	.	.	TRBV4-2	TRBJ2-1	CASSQGVEGPYNEQFF	TGTGCCAGCAGCCAAGGCGTGGAGGGACCCTACAATGAGCAGTTCTTC
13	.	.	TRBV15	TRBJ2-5	CATSGDIQETQYF	TGTGCCACCAGCGGGGACATTCAAGAGACCCAGTACTTC
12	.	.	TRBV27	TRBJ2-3	CASSNPRGTQYF	TGTGCCAGCAGCAATCCGCGGGGCACGCAGTATTTT
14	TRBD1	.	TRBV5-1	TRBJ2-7	CASIRDRGQGEQYF	TGCGCCAGCATACGGGACAGGGGGCAGGGCGAGCAGTACTTC
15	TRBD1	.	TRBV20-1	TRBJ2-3	CSASWRTGDTDTQYF	TGCAGTGCGAGTTGGCGGACAGGCGACACAGATACGCAGTATTTT
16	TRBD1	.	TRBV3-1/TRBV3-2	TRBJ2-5	CASSQGMGQGVETQYF	TGTGCCAGCAGCCAAGGGATGGGACAGGGGGTAGAGACCCAGTACTTC
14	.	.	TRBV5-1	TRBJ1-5	CASSLEGASQPQHF	TGCGCCAGCAGCTTGGAAGGGGCCAGCCAGCCCCAGCATTTT
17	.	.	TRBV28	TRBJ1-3	CASSFPGAALSGNTIYF	TGTGCCAGCAGTTTTCCAGGGGCAGCACTCTCTGGAAACACCATATATTTT
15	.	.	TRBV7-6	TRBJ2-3	CASSLQPSSTDTQYF	TGTGCCAGCAGCTTACAGCCTTCTAGCACAGATACGCAGTATTTT
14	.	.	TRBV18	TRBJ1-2	CASSQGTEGYGYTF	TGTGCCAGCTCACAGGGGACGGAGGGTTATGGCTACACCTTC
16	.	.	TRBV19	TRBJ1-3	CASKRRDAISGNTIYF	TGTGCCAGTAAAAGGCGGGACGCAATCTCTGGAAACACCATATATTTT
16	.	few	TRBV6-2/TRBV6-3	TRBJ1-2	CASSYSRIRGTYGYTF	TGTGCCAGCAGTTACTCGAGGATAAGGGGGACCTATGGCTACACCTTC
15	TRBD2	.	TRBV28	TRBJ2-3	CASSFLAGGTDTQYF	TGTGCCAGCAGTTTCCTAGCGGGAGGCACAGATACGCAGTATTTT
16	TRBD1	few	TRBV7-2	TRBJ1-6	CASSSTPGTGTSPLHF	TGTGCCAGCAGCTCCACCCCCGGGACAGGGACTTCACCCCTCCACTTT
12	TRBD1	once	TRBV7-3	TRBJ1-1	CASSSGGIEAFF	TGTGCCAGCAGCTCAGGGGGGATAGAAGCTTTCTTT
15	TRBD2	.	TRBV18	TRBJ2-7	CASSPYRGGAYEQYF	TGTGCCAGCTCCCCTTACCGGGGGGGGGCCTACGAGCAGTACTTC
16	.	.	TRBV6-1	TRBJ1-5	CASSDRTAYSNQPQHF	TGTGCCAGCAGTGATAGGACAGCATATAGCAATCAGCCCCAGCATTTT
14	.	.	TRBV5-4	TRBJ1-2	CASSGLGEHYGYTF	TGTGCCAGCAGCGGCCTTGGGGAGCACTATGGCTACACCTTC
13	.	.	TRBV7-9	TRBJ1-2	CASSLVDLGGYTF	TGTGCCAGCAGCTTAGTGGACCTCGGGGGCTACACCTTC
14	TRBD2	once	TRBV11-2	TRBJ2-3	CASSLSGGTDTQYF	TGTGCCAGCAGCTTAAGCGGGGGGACAGATACGCAGTATTTT
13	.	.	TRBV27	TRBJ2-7	CASRDWADGEQYF	TGTGCCAGCAGGGACTGGGCAGATGGCGAGCAGTACTTC
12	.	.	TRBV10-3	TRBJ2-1	CAVGATYNEQFF	TGTGCCGTAGGGGCCACCTACAATGAGCAGTTCTTC
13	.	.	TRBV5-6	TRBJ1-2	CASSLTGPIGYTF	TGTGCCAGCAGCTTGACAGGGCCGATTGGCTACACCTTC
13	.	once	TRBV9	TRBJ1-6	CASSVGSGSPLHF	TGTGCCAGCAGCGTAGGTTCGGGTTCACCCCTCCACTTT
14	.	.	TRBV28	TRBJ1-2	CASSPGRGKGGYTF	TGTGCCAGCAGTCCCGGAAGGGGGAAAGGTGGCTACACCTTC
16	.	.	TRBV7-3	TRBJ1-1	CASSREGSGMNTEAFF	TGTGCCAGCAGCCGAGAAGGATCAGGGATGAACACTGAAGCTTTCTTT
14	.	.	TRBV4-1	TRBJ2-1	CASSQDRTDNEQFF	TGCGCCAGCAGCCAAGACCGGACAGACAATGAGCAGTTCTTC
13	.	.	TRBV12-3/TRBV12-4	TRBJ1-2	CASSTFANYGYTF	TGTGCCAGCAGCACCTTCGCTAACTATGGCTACACCTTC
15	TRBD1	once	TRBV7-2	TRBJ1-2	CASSYGQGSNYGYTF	TGTGCCAGCAGCTATGGACAGGGGAGTAACTATGGCTACACCTTC
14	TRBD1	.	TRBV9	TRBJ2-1	CASSPGQGWNEQFF	TGTGCTTCCAGCCCAGGACAGGGGTGGAATGAGCAGTTCTTC
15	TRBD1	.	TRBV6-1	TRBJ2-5	CASSEGQAHQETQYF	TGTGCCAGCAGTGAGGGACAGGCCCATCAAGAGACCCAGTACTTC
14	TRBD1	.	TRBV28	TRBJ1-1	CASSPAGQGKGAFF	TGTGCCAGCAGTCCCGCTGGACAGGGGAAAGGAGCTTTCTTT
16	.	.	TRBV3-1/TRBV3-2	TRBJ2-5	CASSQGGAGLQETQYF	TGTGCCAGCAGCCAAGGGGGGGCGGGACTACAAGAGACCCAGTACTTC
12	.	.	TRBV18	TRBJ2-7	CASSPSSYEQYF	TGTGCCAGCTCACCTAGCTCCTACGAGCAGTACTTC
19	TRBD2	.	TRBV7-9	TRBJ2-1	CASSLGREDWRGFNNEQFF	TGTGCCAGCAGCTTAGGAAGGGAAGACTGGCGGGGGTTTAACAATGAGCAGTTCTTC